This entry features one T cell receptor beta chain sequence. Antigen unknown. This sample is part of a study of cytomegalovirus exposure and HLA in healthy donors. Study information: The roughly 100 million unique TCR beta sequences, from roughly 170 million T cells, were found by an earlier analysis.

The CDR3 is 15 residues long. Germline loops: CDR1 SEHNR, CDR2 FQNEAQ (reference sequence). The primer mix had 60 Vbeta and 13 Jbeta primers. Repertoires were generated with immunoSEQ multiplex PCR, while TCRdb's copy carries only in-frame clones and drops some. Of approximately 280,000 clones listed, roughly 90% were seen once; the top ten hold roughly 2.3%. Whole-study results and caveats: Follow-up analysis later connected one missense variant in DCLRE1C with trimming of TCR beta V- and J-genes. It was in a later analysis that TCR association rates were seen to vary by HLA locus, highest for DRB1 and lowest for HLA-C. Reportedly, a later analysis found an Asian-associated ancestry cluster had fewer N-insertions than the approximately 670-donor mean.

This clonotype originated in a woman aged 18-30 years in good health and CMV-seronegative. The V gene is TRBV7-9, the J gene TRBJ2-7; 13 nucleotides match TRBD2. Sample: PBMCs. CDR3 residues: CSTIRGLAGEPWQYF. In DNA form, the CDR3 reads TGTTCCACCATACGAGGACTAGCGGGGGAACCTTGGCAGTACTTC.